These 22 T cell receptor beta chains came from one sample sequenced in a study of response to subunit inactivated influenza vaccine. TCRdb fed the RT-PCR reads into MiXCR, producing one record per CDR3 protein. Here the sample spans more than 550,000 distinct CDR3 sequences, approximately 12% being singletons. The sample consisted of PBMCs from blood, taken on the day of vaccination. All receptors come from a man aged 50 to 60 who received an inactivated influenza vaccine.

The V and J genes are TRBV5-5 and TRBJ2-7, with 7 bases fitting TRBD1. Trimming cost V 2 bases and J 9 bases; bases outside gene matches: 14. The CDR3 extends over 15 amino acids. CDR1 is SGHKS and CDR2 is YYEKEE in the germline V gene (reference sequence). CDR3 loop: CASSLQDRPLDRQYF. The CDR3 DNA is TGTGCCAGCAGCTTACAGGACAGGCCACTCGATCGGCAGTACTTC.

This clonotype was counted at least ten times. The V call is TRBV29-1, the J call TRBJ1-1; D might be TRBD1 (5 bases). The germline CDR1 and CDR2 sequences are SQVTM and ANQGSEA. CDR3 length: 13 residues. Between the trimmed V and J ends, which lost 3 bases and 1 base, there was a span of 9 bases. The CDR3 reads CSVDRQGNTEAFF. The CDR3 DNA reads as TGCAGCGTTGATCGGCAGGGGAACACTGAAGCTTTCTTT.

This clonotype was detected ten times or more. The V gene is TRBV7-8, the J gene TRBJ2-2; the match to TRBD2 covers 13 bases. The germline gives CDR1 SGHVS, CDR2 FQNEAQ. Germline trimming cut 7 bases from V and 7 bases from J; bases unmatched to any gene: 15. The CDR3 totals 18 residues. CDR3 nucleotide sequence: TGTGCCAGCACCCTAAGAAGACAACTAGCGGGGGGGCACGGGGAGCTGTTTTTT. It encodes CASTLRRQLAGGHGELFF.

The J gene is TRBJ2-3, the V gene TRBV12-3 or TRBV12-4; 7 nucleotides line up with TRBD1. V dropped 6 bases and J dropped 0; count of bases not matched to a gene: 9. The CDR3 loop spans 16 amino acids. Here the CDR3 DNA reads TGTGCCAGCAGCCCGAACAGGGGAACTAGCACAGATACGCAGTATTTT. It specifies CASSPNRGTSTDTQYF.

The CDR3 bases are TGTGCCAGCAGGCCCCGTAGCGGGGCCAGCTTCTCCTACAATGAGCAGTTCTTC. The encoded protein is CASRPRSGASFSYNEQFF. The V call is TRBV6-2 or TRBV6-3, the J call TRBJ2-1; 8 bases map to TRBD2. This CDR3 has 18 amino acids. Germline V lookup: CDR1 MNHEY, CDR2 SVGEGT. V was pared by 6 bases and J by 0 bases, with 13 bases of the junction left unmatched.

The chain joins TRBV14 to TRBJ2-4; 7 bases match TRBD2. CDR1 is SGHDN, CDR2 FVKESK, per germline. The CDR3 has 16 amino acids. The trim removed 4 bases at V and 1 base at J, leaving 7 bases unmatched. CDR3 bases: TGTGCCAGCAGCCCTCAGTGGGAGGGGGCCAAAAACATTCAGTACTTC. Translating gives CASSPQWEGAKNIQYF. Complete variable domain (other parts from reference TRBV14 and TRBJ2-4): EAGVTQFPSHSVIEKGQTVTLRCDPISGHDNLYWYRRVMGKEIKFLLHFVKESKQDESGMPNNRFLAERTGGTYSTLKVQPAELEDSGVYFCASSPQWEGAKNIQYFGAGTRLSVL.

The chain recombines TRBV20-1 with TRBJ2-3, with 11 nucleotides matching TRBD2. The CDR3 is 15 amino acids. Germline V lookup: CDR1 DFQATT, CDR2 SNEGSKA (reference sequence). V was pared by 3 bases and J by 6 bases, with 8 bases of the junction left unmatched. The CDR3 sequence: CSASGLAGGGDTQYF. As DNA, the CDR3 is TGCAGTGCTAGCGGCCTAGCGGGAGGCGGGGATACGCAGTATTTT.

This clonotype came up a few times. V is TRBV11-2 and J is TRBJ1-2; D is uncertain. The germline CDR1 and CDR2 sequences are SGHAT and FQNNGV. The CDR3 runs to 11 residues. Trimming stripped 1 base from V and 7 bases from J, with 4 bases between. The CDR3 coding sequence is TGTGCCAGCAGCTTAGGGCTTGGCTACACCTTC. Translated, it gives CASSLGLGYTF.

The CDR3 nucleotides read TGTGCCAGCAGTTACTCGAGTAGCGGGGTCGGCGAGCAGTACTTC. This encodes CASSYSSSGVGEQYF. The V call is TRBV6-5, the J call TRBJ2-7; 8 nucleotides line up with TRBD2. The CDR3 has 15 amino acids. Germline CDR1 and CDR2: MNHEY and SVGAGI. The J segment lost 6 bases and the V segment lost 0 bases, leaving 7 bases of the junction unmatched.

At least ten counts were recorded for this clonotype. The rearrangement links TRBV7-2 to TRBJ1-4; D might be TRBD1 (5 bases). The V and J ends lost 2 bases and 8 bases respectively, with 12 bases between them. The CDR3 runs to 14 residues. The germline gives CDR1 SGHTA, CDR2 FQGNSA. CDR3 sequence reads: CASSLMGRSEKLFF. The CDR3 DNA reads as TGTGCCAGCAGCTTAATGGGGCGTAGCGAAAAACTGTTTTTT.

This chain connects TRBV7-9 to TRBJ2-2; 8 bases are shared with TRBD1. Germline CDR1 is SEHNR and CDR2 is FQNEAQ (reference sequence). This CDR3 has 15 residues. Trimming at V came to 4 bases and at J to 7 bases, leaving 8 bases not matched to a gene. The CDR3 is CASSSPDRGGGELFF. CDR3 nucleotide sequence: TGTGCCAGCAGCTCTCCCGACAGGGGAGGCGGGGAGCTGTTTTTT.

The chain employs TRBV11-3 and TRBJ2-1; D may be TRBD1 (6 bases). V was trimmed by 1 base and J by 6 bases, leaving 16 bases between them. Looked up from germline, CDR1 is SGHNT and CDR2 is YENEEA. CDR3 length: 16 amino acids. The CDR3 region is CASSLVGADGRNEQFF. The CDR3 nucleotides read TGTGCCAGCAGCTTAGTGGGGGCAGACGGTCGCAATGAGCAGTTCTTC.

The chain combines TRBV7-3 with TRBJ2-5; TRBD2 aligns across 13 bases. This CDR3 spans 16 amino acids. Germline assignment: CDR1 SGHTA and CDR2 FQGTGA. With V trimmed by 3 bases and J by 3 bases, 4 bases remained unmatched. The CDR3 sequence: CASSFLGLAGKETQYF. In DNA, the CDR3 is TGTGCCAGCAGCTTCCTGGGACTAGCGGGGAAAGAGACCCAGTACTTC.

This clonotype has more than one count but fewer than ten. The V and J genes are TRBV20-1 and TRBJ2-2, with 9 bases identical to TRBD1. V gave up 0 bases and J gave up 5 bases; unmatched junction bases: 4. Germline V CDR1 and CDR2: DFQATT, SNEGSKA (reference sequence). This CDR3 has 15 residues. CDR3 loop: CSARDLGQGTGELFF. Written as DNA, the CDR3 is TGCAGTGCTAGAGATTTAGGACAGGGGACCGGGGAGCTGTTTTTT.

This clonotype was detected a few times. V gene TRBV5-1 combines with J gene TRBJ2-2, with D possibly called TRBD1 or TRBD2 (5 bases each). The CDR3 loop spans 15 amino acids. With 3 bases removed from V and 3 bases from J, the gap between germline ends came to 12 bases. Germline V lookup: CDR1 SGHRS, CDR2 YFSETQ. CDR3 sequence reads: CASSSFLGDTGELFF. The CDR3 coding sequence is TGCGCCAGCAGCTCCTTCCTGGGGGACACCGGGGAGCTGTTTTTT.

In this sample, this clonotype turned up a few times. The chain uses TRBV28 and TRBJ1-1, with D uncertain. This CDR3 has 15 residues. Germline CDR1 reads MDHEN; CDR2 reads SYDVKM. Trimming stripped 5 bases from V and 0 bases from J, with 13 bases between. The CDR3 spells CASSQGRTLNTEAFF. The CDR3, as DNA: TGTGCCAGCAGTCAAGGACGGACTTTGAACACTGAAGCTTTCTTT.

In this sample, this clonotype turned up many times. The chain uses TRBV12-3 or TRBV12-4 and TRBJ2-7, with D unresolved. V was pared by 3 bases and J by 3 bases, with 9 bases between. This CDR3 has 13 amino acids. DNA for the CDR3: TGTGCCAGCAGTTTGGCGACTGACTACGAGCAGTACTTC. This translates into CASSLATDYEQYF.

This clonotype was observed a handful of times. This chain links TRBV11-2 with TRBJ2-7, with a possible D match to TRBD1 (6 bases). This CDR3 has 15 residues. Germline CDR1 SGHAT, CDR2 FQNNGV. V dropped 5 bases and J dropped 0 bases, with 14 bases sitting between them. The CDR3 here is CASSVRDTFSYEQYF. The CDR3 DNA reads as TGTGCCAGCAGCGTCCGGGACACTTTCTCCTACGAGCAGTACTTC. The entire variable domain, with the rest obtained from reference TRBV11-2 and TRBJ2-7, is as follows: EAGVAQSPRYKIIEKRQSVAFWCNPISGHATLYWYQQILGQGPKLLIQFQNNGVVDDSQLPKDRFSAERLKGVDSTLKIQPAKLEDSAVYLCASSVRDTFSYEQYFGPGTRLTVT.

This clonotype was detected a few times. Written as DNA, the CDR3 is TGTGCCAGCAGCCAAGACCGTGGGCTGGAGTTCTTC. This codes for CASSQDRGLEFF. V usage is TRBV16 and J usage is TRBJ2-1; unclear D gene. The CDR3 sequence is 12 residues long. V lost 2 bases and J lost 14, with 13 bases in between. Germline assignment: CDR1 KGHSY and CDR2 FQNENV.

This clonotype appeared a few times. The gene calls are TRBV18 and TRBJ2-3; D unclear. Looked up from germline, CDR1 is KGHSH and CDR2 is LQKENI. The V end lost 2 bases, the J end lost 1 base, and 7 bases lay between the germline ends. The CDR3 has 14 residues. CDR3 sequence: CASSPSTRTDTQYF. DNA of the CDR3: TGTGCCAGCTCACCAAGCACCCGCACAGATACGCAGTATTTT.

This clonotype came up a few times. This chain connects TRBV7-2 to TRBJ1-1; maybe TRBD1 (5 bases). Germline V gene lookup returns CDR1 SGHTA and CDR2 FQGNSA. Trimming stripped 2 bases from V and 4 bases from J, with 14 bases between. The CDR3 has 15 residues. The CDR3 nucleotides are TGTGCCAGCAGCTTACCTGCAGGGTGGGGCACTGAAGCTTTCTTT. Its translation is CASSLPAGWGTEAFF. Supplemented by reference TRBV7-2 and TRBJ1-1, the full variable domain reads GAGVSQSPSNKVTEKGKDVELRCDPISGHTALYWYRQSLGQGLEFLIYFQGNSAPDKSGLPSDRFSAERTGGSVSTLTIQRTQQEDSAVYLCASSLPAGWGTEAFFGQGTRLTVV.

This clonotype was counted a few times. The chain recombines TRBV4-1 with TRBJ2-7, with 7 bases identical to TRBD1. CDR1 and CDR2 from the germline V gene are MGHRA and YSYEKL. The CDR3 covers 14 residues. The ends lost 6 bases at V and 3 bases at J; junction bases unmatched: 8. CDR3 in amino acids: CASRRNRDSYEQYF. DNA for the CDR3: TGCGCCAGCAGGCGGAACCGGGACAGCTACGAGCAGTACTTC.